Listed below are T cell receptor beta chains from one sample, sequenced in a study of OX40 agonist ivuxolimab in advanced cancers. Generated by immunoSEQ multiplex PCR, the TCRdb table keeps only in-frame clones and is missing some. This sample has about 30,000 clones, with about 82% found just once. The sequencing here drew on CD4+ or CD8+ T cells sorted from blood, taken in a trial of the OX40 agonist ivuxolimab. The receptors originated from an adult with an advanced solid tumor such as melanoma, head and neck, liver or kidney cancer. Each CDR3 is given with its conserved first and last residue. Fields, in order: J gene, V gene, CDR3 protein.

>TRBJ1-5|TRBV19
CASSISHNQPQHF
>TRBJ2-7|TRBV6-5
CASSFLDRPTYEQYF
>TRBJ1-5|TRBV14
CASIGGKGNQPQHF
>TRBJ2-7|TRBV19
CASSIFPGLSYEQYF
>TRBJ2-7|TRBV4-2
CASSQEQGPYEQYF
>TRBJ2-3|TRBV28
CASSLSYGGTDTQYF
>TRBJ2-7|TRBV6-5
CASSYAEGPYEQYF
>TRBJ2-3|TRBV7-9
CASSLSNSRTDTQYF
>TRBJ2-7|TRBV5-4
CASSSRSDRRHEQYF
>TRBJ2-1|TRBV11-1
CASSLVGGYNEQFF
>TRBJ2-2|TRBV4-1
CASSHPGTGDTGELFF
>TRBJ2-3|TRBV5-6
CASSFGLAGGTDTQYF
>TRBJ2-5|TRBV4-1
CASSQDLRRQETQYF
>TRBJ2-3|TRBV7-2
CASSLGAWFSGIPGDTQYF
>TRBJ2-4|TRBV4-1
CASSHQRLAGSKNIQYF
>TRBJ2-3|TRBV5-6
CASSPDRPRNTDTQYF
>TRBJ2-7|TRBV19
CASSIGEGGSYEQYF
>TRBJ2-1|TRBV16
CASSQSNRGGNEQFF
>TRBJ1-4|TRBV14
CASSQIRTGGGKLFF
>TRBJ2-1|TRBV7-6
CASTHGSGNYNEQFF
>TRBJ1-5|TRBV16
CASSQRFYGDRNQPQHF
>TRBJ2-7|TRBV2
CASSQREGHEQYF
>TRBJ2-1|TRBV7-9
CASSSELAVLVQFF
>TRBJ2-1|TRBV4-2
CASSHPGGTSGRGGHEQFF
>TRBJ1-1|TRBV28
CASSLSPGTDEAFF
>TRBJ1-5|TRBV28
CASSLQGRSNQPQHF
>TRBJ2-1|TRBV27
CASSFLGTSGSDEQFF
>TRBJ1-3|TRBV5-6
CASSLLDRPSGNTIYF
>TRBJ2-1|TRBV5-1
CASSLQVGEQFF
>TRBJ2-5|TRBV5-4
CASSFRQGLRETQYF
>TRBJ1-2|TRBV13
CASSLVGDYGYTF
>TRBJ2-3|TRBV7-6
CASRPGTGLADTQYF
>TRBJ2-1|TRBV9
CASSPGGAYNEQFF
>TRBJ2-7|TRBV11-2
CASSLDAADEQYF
>TRBJ2-1|TRBV5-1
CASSLEGTIYNEQFF
>TRBJ2-3|TRBV16
CASSQSNTDTQYF
>TRBJ1-4|TRBV7-9
CASIRDSMNEKLFF
>TRBJ2-1|TRBV11-2
CASSTRQYNEQFF
>TRBJ2-7|TRBV11-2
CASSLGRGQGYEQYF
>TRBJ2-1|TRBV6-5
CASSYSSSGDEQFF
>TRBJ1-2|TRBV5-1
CASSLSGDGYTF
>TRBJ1-2|TRBV5-4
CASSLPLYGYTF
>TRBJ1-2|TRBV9
CASSGGETNYGYTF
>TRBJ1-4|TRBV2
CASRPVENRAVEKLFF
>TRBJ1-5|TRBV6-6
CASSYVPRTPPQPQHF
>TRBJ2-5|TRBV2
CASSEADREGETQYF
>TRBJ2-1|TRBV27
CASRSLAGAGNEQFF
>TRBJ2-1|TRBV5-1
CASSLSGGFNEQFF
>TRBJ2-1|TRBV4-1
CASSQGDVLPYNEQFF
>TRBJ2-7|TRBV27
CASSFTGGLSYEQYF
>TRBJ1-1|TRBV6-5
CASSWQATTEAFF
>TRBJ2-3|TRBV6-6
CASSLRGRITDTQYF
>TRBJ2-1|TRBV27
CASTRFRAAIYNEQFF
>TRBJ2-2|TRBV2
CASSKDRGMDTGELFF
>TRBJ2-7|TRBV5-1
CASRLGRGGSYEQYF